This T cell receptor (beta chain) was retrieved from a study of cytomegalovirus exposure and HLA in healthy donors. The study's findings and limits: Presence/absence analysis assumed near-uniform sequencing depth across donors.

A note on this clone: Its matching antigen is unknown.

Germline V lookup: CDR1 MDHEN, CDR2 SYDVKM. After removal of 2 bases from V and 7 bases from J, the junction contained 10 bases not matched to a gene. The CDR3 sequence is 15 residues long. PCR used 60 Vbeta primers and 13 Jbeta primers. Measured with immunoSEQ multiplex PCR; TCRdb has only the in-frame clones, and not every one. This sample carries 110,000 or so clones, 76% of them seen once, and the ten largest clones take about 7.5%. Among the donors, all were healthy bone marrow donors. Donors likely had unrecorded immune exposures despite being nominally healthy when sampled. Specimen: PBMCs. This clonotype originated in a middle-aged man in good health and CMV-seropositive. The V gene is TRBV28, the J gene TRBJ1-1, with 7 bases lining up with TRBD1. CDR3 nucleotides: TGTGCCAGCAGTTTAACGCAGGGGGGATGGAGTGAAGCTTTCTTT. The encoded protein is CASSLTQGGWSEAFF.